The entry below describes one T cell receptor beta chain. Its antigen is unknown. Mismatch with germline at one junction end may stem from a read error. The cohort was made up of 500 to 800 healthy bone marrow donors. All cohort members were sampled while nominally healthy, although unrecorded immune exposures were likely present. The donor tested CMV seronegative, placing the donor among the approximately 400 seronegative members of the cohort. Each donor provided a peripheral blood sample, and peripheral blood mononuclear cells were used for TCR beta sequencing. Genomic DNA was extracted from the blood cell samples with the Qiagen DNeasy Blood Extraction Kit. This entry is derived from a study of cytomegalovirus exposure and HLA in healthy donors (dated by TCRdb to the late 2010s). As for the study more broadly: In an earlier analysis of roughly 590 of the donors, about 260 Gb of sequence data and approximately 100 million unique TCR beta sequences from about 179 million T cells were reported. Roughly 300 gigabases of sequencing data and 70 million to 95 million unique TCR sequences made up an early release that covered approximately 620 HLA-typed donors. The genetic ancestry cluster associated with self-reported Caucasian donors included roughly four fifths of the roughly 400 genotyped donors. The study was designed to test whether signatures of past pathogen exposure could be identified by cataloging public T cell receptors. The T cell repertoires of some 700 subjects were profiled by immunosequencing and related to cytomegalovirus serostatus. Besides the first cohort of around 700 subjects, a separate validation cohort made up of 120 different subjects was used. To predict cytomegalovirus infection status, the study brought together high-throughput TCR immunosequencing, statistical association of individual TCRs with disease status, and machine learning. A later analysis re-examined previously published TCR beta repertoires from around 670 donors and added high-resolution HLA genotyping to investigate patterns of TCR occurrence. Rather than using new phenotypic data, the later analysis identified candidate immune exposures from TCR beta sequences and from how often those sequences occurred across donors. An earlier analysis of some 500 of the donors applied high-throughput TCR beta sequencing to assess whether each TCR beta V gene segment acted as functional or pseudogenic. Donor age, sex, ethnicity and CMV serostatus were collected together with the repertoire data. Genome-wide SNP genotypes for about 65% of the roughly 670 donors were used in a later genetic analysis, which treated that subset as a discovery cohort. All discovery cohort repertoires had been generated using a single sequencing platform. Both class I and class II loci were covered by HLA typing, at four-digit resolution. The number of typed donors differed by locus: roughly 629-640 for A, B, C, DRB1 and DQB1; approximately 520 for DQA1; some 610 for DPA1; and around 490 for DPB1. Four or five DR-DQ haplotypes were handled as single units for association and clustering, since linkage in the cohort was strong. Across approximately 420 genotyped donors of the cohort, an average of roughly 200,000 unique TCR beta nucleotide sequences per donor were sequenced, and roughly 20% of those sequences were non-productive.

The CDR3, cysteine through phenylalanine, is 14 amino acids long. Only the CDR3 portion is preserved as DNA: 42 bases, with reading frame beginning at the first base. From the germline V gene (reference sequence), CDR1 is SSHAT and CDR2 is FNYEAQ. The library was produced with the immunoSEQ multiplex PCR assay. For the multiplex PCR, a mixture combining 60 forward primers for TCR Vbeta segments and 13 reverse primers for TCR Jbeta segments was used. The CDR3 region of rearranged TCR beta genes was amplified from genomic DNA with a multiplex PCR assay. On the Illumina HiSeq System, the amplified TCR beta libraries were sequenced as 87-base-pair reads. Regarding the original processing steps: Across the 670 or so repertoires, a later analysis counted tens of millions of unique TCR beta chains, around 10 million of which were shared by at least two donors. A nearest-neighbor algorithm error-corrected the raw reads and collapsed the reads into unique sequences, merging closely related sequences to remove PCR and sequencing errors. CDR3 sequences were aligned to IMGT reference sequences to assign V, D and J gene segments. Each retained sequence needed at least a six-nucleotide match to both a V gene segment and a J gene segment. A rearrangement counted as productive if the CDR3 had no stop codons and remained in frame with V and J, and every other rearrangement counted as non-productive. Following IMGT convention, CDR3 was defined as the stretch from the second conserved V-encoded cysteine to the conserved J-encoded phenylalanine. The earlier analysis of about 560 of the donors excluded any sequence lacking an unambiguous match to a single V gene segment. In an earlier analysis of some 590 of the donors, a V segment was called functional when productive rearrangements were above 56.7%, and segregating when the standard deviation between donors exceeded 5%. A statistical classification framework was built for diagnosing cytomegalovirus status from the catalog of TCR beta chain sequences. A later analysis assigned V and J genes by comparing TCR nucleotide sequences with IMGT/GENE-DB human TR gene sequences. Using the TCRdist pipeline, a later analysis assigned CDR3 sequences along with most-parsimonious VDJ recombination scenarios. In a later analysis, each TCR beta chain was defined by its CDR3 amino acid sequence together with its V-gene family, and reads without a unique V-gene family were excluded. To address suspected cross-contamination and a sequencing artifact, a later analysis removed 592 highly shared, low-generation-probability nucleotide sequences. In a later analysis, a clonal expansion index was calculated for each public chain from normalized within-repertoire ranks of inferred template counts. Generation probabilities in a later analysis came from a VDJ recombination model fitted to out-of-frame rearrangements, and those results were checked against IGoR. In a later analysis, TCR-TCR, TCR-HLA and TCR-CMV co-occurrence was scored with hypergeometric tests, and a repertoire-size bias correction was applied to TCR pairs. A later analysis estimated false discovery rates by permuting HLA or CMV assignments 20 times. In a later analysis, co-occurring TCRs were grouped using DBSCAN, with TCRdist sequence similarity added in when clustering inside HLA-allele-positive subsets. Repertoires with fewer than 30,000 or more than 120,000 public chains were left out of co-occurrence clustering, as were about 5 repertoires with anomalous nucleotide sharing. Held by TCRdb, this immuneACCESS table contains in-frame sequences only and omits some clones. Under half of the omission traces to an unresolved V gene where checked; the cause of the rest is unknown. That table gives V, J and clone size, and the DNA gave D and trimming. The sample contains about 120,000 clones, almost 85% of them found a single time. About 1.5% of the sample goes to the ten largest clones.

Results the study describes overall, beyond this receptor: A later analysis reported that several top co-occurrence clusters appeared linked to parvovirus B19, influenza, CMV and Epstein-Barr virus. When HLA alleles, especially DR and DQ, strongly co-occurred, TCR associations were difficult to assign to individual alleles. A later genetic analysis associated a missense DCLRE1C variant with V-gene and J-gene trimming of TCR beta chains, and an independent cohort replicated the association. The study gave a list of 150 to 200 TCR beta chains associated with cytomegalovirus. Some IMGT-functional V segments, including TRBV6-2 and TRBV6-3, could not be told apart with the 87-base-pair reads, so those segments were excluded. The classifier was reported to diagnose cytomegalovirus status with high specificity and sensitivity in both the original and validation cohorts. Linkage disequilibrium might explain the correlated functional status among segregating V segments, but an unknown experimental factor could not be excluded. In an earlier analysis of 500 to 650 of the donors, most TCR beta V segments appeared in productive rearrangements about 90% or about 30% of the time, broadly matching IMGT annotations. Because counts were too low, around 18 rarely observed V segments, including chromosome 9 orphons, were left out of the earlier analysis of 587 of the donors. In a later analysis, the rate of TCR association differed among HLA loci, with DRB1 alleles having the most associated TCRs and HLA-C alleles having the fewest. In a later genetic analysis, fewer N-insertions in productive TCRs were reported among donors in an Asian-associated ancestry cluster than the roughly 700-donor mean. Immune exposure information for the cohort was limited to CMV serostatus. A further reported finding was that TCR beta sequences accurately predicted the HLA-A and HLA-B alleles for most subjects in the first cohort. This cohort had only TCR beta chains sequenced, and the lack of alpha or paired-chain data limited which features could be detected. In vitro tests confirmed that three of the cytomegalovirus-associated TCR beta chains recognize cytomegalovirus antigens. A cluster of highly shared sequence variants was judged likely to be a technical artifact of the sequencing pipeline. At a false discovery rate of 0.05, a later analysis linked around 17,000 TCR beta sequences to specific HLA alleles. Across donors, most TCR sequences were observed very rarely, whereas some public TCRs were present in many individuals. Roughly uniform sequencing depth across donors was assumed in presence/absence analyses, although this assumption may not hold. In a later analysis, most CMV-associated TCR beta chains were found to appear HLA-restricted, with HLA associations seemingly driven largely by CMV exposure. Because HLA typing was missing for some donors at each locus, association tests included only the typed subset. The authors suggested that the approach could potentially be extended to other disease states and immunological phenotypes. In a later analysis, HLA-associated TCR beta chains were found to be more clonally expanded and to have lower generation probabilities than equally common non-associated chains.

The clonotype comes from a woman aged 18-29 years in good health and CMV-seronegative. The material sequenced was PBMCs. This sequence uses TRBV7-7 and TRBJ2-2, and 9 junction bases match TRBD1. In nucleotides, the sequence is TGTGCTAGCAGGAAAACAGGGGGCGTCGGGGAGCTGTTTTTT. Translated, this is CASRKTGGVGELFF.